These 16 T cell receptor beta chains were all obtained from the same sample, sequenced in a study of T cells after yellow fever vaccination. TCRdb reprocessed the 5' RACE reads via MiXCR and lists one record per CDR3 protein. The table includes 250,000 to 400,000 distinct CDR3 sequences, around 4.3% detected once. The sample was PBMCs, taken 15 days after the yellow fever booster vaccination. These receptors all come from a man in his late teens or twenties who received the YFV17D yellow fever vaccine.

There are many counts of this clonotype. The CDR3 nucleotides read TGTGCCAGCGGGCCCAGCTGGGAGACCCAGTACTTC. Its protein is CASGPSWETQYF. This rearrangement joins TRBV2 to TRBJ2-5; D ambiguous. Germline V gene sequence: CDR1 SNHLY, CDR2 FYNNEI. V was pared by 8 bases and J by 5 bases, with 12 bases between. The CDR3 totals 12 residues.

This rearrangement joins TRBV28 to TRBJ2-7; 11 bases align to TRBD1. With V trimmed by 2 bases and J by 6 bases, 6 bases remained unmatched. Germline V gene sequence: CDR1 MDHEN, CDR2 SYDVKM. This CDR3 region has 15 residues. The CDR3 bases are TGTGCCAGCAGTTTACAAGGACAGGGGGCATCCGAGCAGTACGTC. It translates to CASSLQGQGASEQYV.

This clonotype was seen only a few times. The rearrangement joins TRBV5-1 to TRBJ2-1; 8 bases are shared with TRBD1. J was trimmed by 6 bases and V by 4 bases; bases with no gene match: 3. This CDR3 is built from 13 residues. The V gene's germline CDR1 is SGHRS and CDR2 YFSETQ. CDR3 residues: CASSRTGPNEQFF. CDR3 bases: TGCGCCAGCAGCCGGACAGGGCCCAATGAGCAGTTCTTC.

This clonotype was picked up a small number of times. The V gene is TRBV27, the J gene TRBJ1-2; 10 bases agree with TRBD1. Losses at the gene ends were 3 bases for V and 7 bases for J; bases not matched to a gene: 5. Looked up from germline, CDR1 is MNHEY and CDR2 is SMNVEV (reference sequence). CDR3 size: 14 residues. Here the CDR3 reads CASSFDRGQGGYTF. DNA of the CDR3: TGTGCCAGCAGTTTTGACAGGGGGCAGGGTGGCTACACCTTC.

In its sample, this clonotype was seen a few times. The rearrangement uses TRBV25-1 and TRBJ1-3, with D unclear. Germline V lookup: CDR1 MGHDK, CDR2 SYGVNS. This CDR3 contains 14 residues. Trimming removed 3 bases at V and 0 bases at J, with 6 bases between. The CDR3 nucleotides are TGTGCCAGCAGTGATCCCGGCTCTGGAAACACCATATATTTT. It codes for CASSDPGSGNTIYF.

This clonotype came up a few times. The chain recombines TRBV2 with TRBJ2-7, with D perhaps matching TRBD1 (6 bases). Per germline, CDR1 SNHLY and CDR2 FYNNEI. The V end was cut by 9 bases, the J end by 1 base, with 16 bases between. CDR3 length: 14 residues. CDR3 nucleotides: TGTGCCAGTAACCCCGGGGACACATCCTACGAGCAGTACGTC. The encoded protein is CASNPGDTSYEQYV.

In its sample, this clonotype was seen many times. The V call is TRBV6-6, the J call TRBJ2-7, with 7 bases aligning to TRBD1. Trimming took 2 bases from V and 5 from J; bases not matched to a gene: 6. This CDR3 has 14 residues. Germline V gives CDR1 MNHNY, CDR2 SVGAGI (reference sequence). CDR3: CASSYQPDRDEQYF. The CDR3 bases are TGTGCCAGCAGTTACCAACCTGACAGGGACGAGCAGTACTTC.

This clonotype was found many times. The V call is TRBV5-1, the J call TRBJ1-2; D is perhaps TRBD1 (5 bases). CDR1 and CDR2 (germline): SGHRS, YFSETQ. The CDR3 is 14 amino acids. V was shortened by 4 bases and J by 8 bases, with 18 bases between the two germline ends. In DNA, the CDR3 is TGCGCCAGCAGCCGAACGGGGCCCTTGGAAGGCTACACCTTC. Its protein is CASSRTGPLEGYTF.

This clonotype was seen a few times. This chain joins TRBV5-1 and TRBJ1-5, with D unclear. Trimming left V 0 bases short and J 3 bases short, with 7 bases between. The CDR3 sequence is 14 residues long. CDR1 and CDR2 (germline): SGHRS, YFSETQ. The CDR3 DNA reads TGCGCCAGCAGCTTGGGTGGGGACAATCAGCCCCAGCATTTT. Encoded protein: CASSLGGDNQPQHF.

The V call is TRBV12-3 or TRBV12-4, the J call TRBJ2-3; TRBD2 matches 9 bases. The V and J ends lost 7 bases and 4 bases, in that order; junction bases with no gene match: 15. The CDR3 has 17 amino acids. For the CDR3, the DNA is TGTGCCAGCACCCCTCTTTGGGGTAGCGGGGGTCCAGATACGCAGTATTTT. Its protein product is CASTPLWGSGGPDTQYF.

This clonotype was seen a handful of times. The chain employs TRBV11-1 and TRBJ1-2; 10 nucleotides align to TRBD1. Germline trimming cut 5 bases from V and 5 bases from J; bases unmatched to any gene: 5. CDR3 length equals 14 residues. In germline, CDR1 is SGHAT, CDR2 FQDESV (reference sequence). CDR3 DNA sequence: TGTGCCAGCAGCCACAGGACAGGGGGATATGGCTACACCTTC. Amino acid sequence: CASSHRTGGYGYTF. Together with reference TRBV11-1 and TRBJ1-2, the CDR3 gives the full variable domain: EAEVAQSPRYKITEKSQAVAFWCDPISGHATLYWYRQILGQGPELLVQFQDESVVDDSQLPKDRFSAERLKGVDSTLKIQPAELGDSAMYLCASSHRTGGYGYTFGSGTRLTVV.

This clonotype was counted ten times or more. The rearrangement uses TRBV20-1 and TRBJ2-4; 11 bases are a match to TRBD2. The CDR3 extends over 15 amino acids. After removal of 6 bases from V and 0 bases from J, the junction contained 4 bases not matched to a gene. Germline assignment: CDR1 DFQATT and CDR2 SNEGSKA (reference sequence). Here the CDR3 reads CSARLAGLAKNIQYF. In DNA, the CDR3 is TGCAGTGCAAGACTAGCGGGGTTAGCCAAAAACATTCAGTACTTC.

This clonotype was observed at least ten times. The chain combines TRBV7-7 with TRBJ2-5; TRBD1 matches at 7 bases. Trimming took 5 bases from V and 7 from J; bases not matched to a gene: 7. Per the germline V gene, CDR1 is SSHAT and CDR2 is FNYEAQ (reference sequence). The CDR3 length is 13 residues. CDR3 sequence reads: CASSTDRVGTQYF. Written as DNA, the CDR3 is TGTGCCAGCAGCACAGACAGGGTCGGGACCCAGTACTTC.

The sample holds many counts of this clonotype. The rearrangement joins TRBV9 to TRBJ2-1; 7 nucleotides line up with TRBD2. Germline V gene data show CDR1 as SGDLS and CDR2 as YYNGEE. V gave up 2 bases and J gave up 2 bases; unmatched junction bases: 7. The length of the CDR3 is 16 residues. The CDR3 DNA reads as TGTGCCAGCAGCGTCGAAGGACTAGGCGCCTACAATGAGCAGTTCTTC. Amino acid sequence: CASSVEGLGAYNEQFF.

The genes are TRBV6-6 and TRBJ2-5; TRBD2 agrees at 8 bases. The CDR3 is 19 amino acids. J gave up 0 bases and V 0 bases, and 12 bases lay outside the gene matches. From germline, CDR1 is MNHNY and CDR2 SVGAGI (reference sequence). The CDR3 loop is CASSYSTGGDLAHQETQYF. The DNA for the CDR3 is TGTGCCAGCAGTTACTCGACGGGGGGGGACTTAGCGCACCAAGAGACCCAGTACTTC.

This clonotype was recorded at least ten times. The chain couples TRBV13 to TRBJ1-2, with D unclear. CDR3 length: 13 amino acids. V lost 5 bases and J 6 bases, leaving 13 bases between the germline ends. Germline-derived CDR1 and CDR2 are PRHDT and FYEKMQ (reference sequence). CDR3 coding DNA: TGTGCCAGCAGCCGACTAGATGGGCATGGCTACACCTTC. It is translated as CASSRLDGHGYTF.